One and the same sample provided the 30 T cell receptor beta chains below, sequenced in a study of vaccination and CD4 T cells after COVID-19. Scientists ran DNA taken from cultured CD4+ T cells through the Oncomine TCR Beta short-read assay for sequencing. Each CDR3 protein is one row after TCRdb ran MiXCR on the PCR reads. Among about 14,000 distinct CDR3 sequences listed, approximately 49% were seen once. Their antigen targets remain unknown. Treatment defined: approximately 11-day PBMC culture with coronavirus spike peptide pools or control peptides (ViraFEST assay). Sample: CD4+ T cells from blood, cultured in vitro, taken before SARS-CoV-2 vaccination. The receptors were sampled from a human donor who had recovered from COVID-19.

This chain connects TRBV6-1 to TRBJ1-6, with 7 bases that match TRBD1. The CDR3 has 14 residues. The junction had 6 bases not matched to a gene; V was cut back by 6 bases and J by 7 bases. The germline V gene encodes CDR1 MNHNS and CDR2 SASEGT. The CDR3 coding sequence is TGTGCCAGCAGACCGACAGGGAGGAATTCACCCCTCCACTTT. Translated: CASRPTGRNSPLHF.

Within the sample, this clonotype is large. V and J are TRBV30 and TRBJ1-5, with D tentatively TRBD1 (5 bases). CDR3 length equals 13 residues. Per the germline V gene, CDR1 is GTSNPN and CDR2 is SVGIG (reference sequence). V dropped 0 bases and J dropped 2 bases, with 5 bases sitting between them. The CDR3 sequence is CAWSVQGNQPQHF. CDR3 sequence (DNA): TGTGCCTGGAGTGTACAGGGCAATCAGCCCCAGCATTTT.

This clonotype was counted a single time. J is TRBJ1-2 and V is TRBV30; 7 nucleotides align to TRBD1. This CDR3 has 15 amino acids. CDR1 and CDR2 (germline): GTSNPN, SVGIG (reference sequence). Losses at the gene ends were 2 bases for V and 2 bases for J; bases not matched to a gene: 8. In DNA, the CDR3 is TGTGCCTGGAGTTACCGAGACAGGGTGAACTATGGCTACACCTTC. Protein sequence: CAWSYRDRVNYGYTF.

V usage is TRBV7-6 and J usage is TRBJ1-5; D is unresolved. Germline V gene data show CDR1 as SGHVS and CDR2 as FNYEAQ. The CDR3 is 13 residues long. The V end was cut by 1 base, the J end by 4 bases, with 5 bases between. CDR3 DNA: TGTGCCAGCAGCTTAGGTGTTAATCAGCCCCAGCATTTT. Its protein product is CASSLGVNQPQHF.

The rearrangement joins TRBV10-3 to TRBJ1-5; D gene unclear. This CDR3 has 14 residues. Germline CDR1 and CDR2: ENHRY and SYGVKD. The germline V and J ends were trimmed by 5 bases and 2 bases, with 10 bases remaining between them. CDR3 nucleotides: TGTGCCATCAGTCCAGGACTGGGCAATCAGCCCCAGCATTTT. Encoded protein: CAISPGLGNQPQHF.

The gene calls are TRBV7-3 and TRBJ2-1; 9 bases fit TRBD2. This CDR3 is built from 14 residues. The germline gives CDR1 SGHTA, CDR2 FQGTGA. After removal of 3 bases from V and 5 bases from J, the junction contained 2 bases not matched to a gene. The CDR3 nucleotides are TGTGCCAGCAGCTTTCAGCGGGGGGACAATGAGCAGTTCTTC. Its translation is CASSFQRGDNEQFF.

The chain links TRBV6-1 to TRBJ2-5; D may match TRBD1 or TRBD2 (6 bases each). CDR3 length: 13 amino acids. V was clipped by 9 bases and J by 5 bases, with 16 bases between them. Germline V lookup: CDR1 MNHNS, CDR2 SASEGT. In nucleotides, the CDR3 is TGTGCCAGTAAGGAGGGGGGCAGCGAGACCCAGTACTTC. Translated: CASKEGGSETQYF.

CDR3 DNA sequence: TGTGCCAGCCGTAACGGGGGCTCCTACGAGCAGTACTTC. Residues: CASRNGGSYEQYF. The genes are TRBV6-2 or TRBV6-3 and TRBJ2-7; TRBD2 is a possible D gene (6 bases). This CDR3 region has 13 residues. Trimming shortened V by 8 bases and J by 0 bases, and 11 bases separated the two germline ends. Germline lookup yields CDR1 MNHEY and CDR2 SVGEGT.

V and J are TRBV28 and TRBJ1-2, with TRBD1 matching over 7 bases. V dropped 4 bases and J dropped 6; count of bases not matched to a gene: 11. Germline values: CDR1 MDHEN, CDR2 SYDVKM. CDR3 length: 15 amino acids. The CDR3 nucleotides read TGTGCCAGCAGTTCTCAGACAGCAGGGGGTCATGGCTACACCTTC. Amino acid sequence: CASSSQTAGGHGYTF.

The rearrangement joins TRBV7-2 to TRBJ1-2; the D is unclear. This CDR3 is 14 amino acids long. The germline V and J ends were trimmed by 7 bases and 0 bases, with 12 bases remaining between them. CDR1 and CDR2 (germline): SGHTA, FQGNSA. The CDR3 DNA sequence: TGTGCCAGCACCCTAGCCCCCTCTAACTATGGCTACACCTTC. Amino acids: CASTLAPSNYGYTF.

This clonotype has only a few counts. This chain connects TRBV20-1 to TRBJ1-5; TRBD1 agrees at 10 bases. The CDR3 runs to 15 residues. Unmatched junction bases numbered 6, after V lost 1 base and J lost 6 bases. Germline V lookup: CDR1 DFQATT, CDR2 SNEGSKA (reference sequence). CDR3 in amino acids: CSARGGQGEGQPQHF. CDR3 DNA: TGCAGTGCTAGAGGTGGACAGGGGGAAGGTCAGCCCCAGCATTTT.

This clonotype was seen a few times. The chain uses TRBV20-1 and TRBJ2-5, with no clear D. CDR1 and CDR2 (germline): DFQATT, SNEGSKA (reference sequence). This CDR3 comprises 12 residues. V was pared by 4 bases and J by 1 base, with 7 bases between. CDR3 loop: CSATRPQETQYF. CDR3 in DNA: TGCAGTGCTACCAGACCCCAAGAGACCCAGTACTTC.

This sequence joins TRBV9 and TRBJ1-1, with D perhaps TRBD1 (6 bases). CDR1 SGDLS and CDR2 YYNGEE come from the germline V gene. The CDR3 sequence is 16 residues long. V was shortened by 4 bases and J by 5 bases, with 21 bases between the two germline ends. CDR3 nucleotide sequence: TGTGCCAGCAGCAGACCCCGAGGGGGACAAGAGACTGAAGCTTTCTTT. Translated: CASSRPRGGQETEAFF.

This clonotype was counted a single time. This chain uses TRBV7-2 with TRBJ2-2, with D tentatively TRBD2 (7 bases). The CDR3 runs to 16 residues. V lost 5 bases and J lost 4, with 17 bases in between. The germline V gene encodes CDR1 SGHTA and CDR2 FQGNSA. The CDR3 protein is CASSPPGGRSTGELFF. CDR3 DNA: TGTGCCAGCAGCCCCCCCGGGGGGCGAAGCACCGGGGAGCTGTTTTTT.

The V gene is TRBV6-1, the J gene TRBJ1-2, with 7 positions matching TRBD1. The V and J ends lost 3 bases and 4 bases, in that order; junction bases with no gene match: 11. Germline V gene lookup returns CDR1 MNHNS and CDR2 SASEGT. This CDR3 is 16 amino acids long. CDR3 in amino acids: CASSELDRARSYGYTF. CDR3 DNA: TGTGCCAGCAGTGAGCTAGACAGGGCTCGGAGCTATGGCTACACCTTC.

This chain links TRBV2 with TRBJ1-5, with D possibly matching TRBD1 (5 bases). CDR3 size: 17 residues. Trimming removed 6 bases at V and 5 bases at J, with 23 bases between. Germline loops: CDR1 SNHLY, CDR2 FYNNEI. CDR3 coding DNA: TGTGCCAGCAGCCGTCGCAACTCCCGGGGGAGGGATCAGCCCCAGCATTTT. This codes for CASSRRNSRGRDQPQHF. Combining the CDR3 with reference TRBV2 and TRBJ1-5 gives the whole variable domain EPEVTQTPSHQVTQMGQEVILRCVPISNHLYFYWYRQILGQKVEFLVSFYNNEISEKSEIFDDQFSVERPDGSNFTLKIRSTKLEDSAMYFCASSRRNSRGRDQPQHFGDGTRLSIL.

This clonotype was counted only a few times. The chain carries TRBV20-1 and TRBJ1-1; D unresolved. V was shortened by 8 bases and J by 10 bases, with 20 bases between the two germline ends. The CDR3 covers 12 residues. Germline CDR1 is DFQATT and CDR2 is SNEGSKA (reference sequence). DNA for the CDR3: TGCAGTTCCCGGACGGACCCAGGCGGAGCTTTCTTT. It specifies CSSRTDPGGAFF.

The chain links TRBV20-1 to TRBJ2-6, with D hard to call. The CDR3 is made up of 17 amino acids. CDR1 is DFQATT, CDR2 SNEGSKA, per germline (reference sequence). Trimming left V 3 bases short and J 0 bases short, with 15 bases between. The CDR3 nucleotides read TGCAGTGCTAGCGCAGGCGCCCTGAGCTCTGGGGCCAACGTCCTGACTTTC. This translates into CSASAGALSSGANVLTF.

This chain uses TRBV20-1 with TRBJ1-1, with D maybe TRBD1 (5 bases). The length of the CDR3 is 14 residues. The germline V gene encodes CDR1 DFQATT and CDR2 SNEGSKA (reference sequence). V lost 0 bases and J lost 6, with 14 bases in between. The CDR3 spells CSARDRGGTPEAFF. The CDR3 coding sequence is TGCAGTGCTAGAGACCGGGGCGGCACACCTGAAGCTTTCTTT.

The CDR3, as DNA: TGTGCCAGCAGCTCCCTCCGGGACTCACCCCTGTATTTT. This encodes CASSSLRDSPLYF. The chain recombines TRBV7-6 with TRBJ2-3, with D possibly TRBD2 on 6 matching bases. V gave up 4 bases and J gave up 14 bases, with 19 bases separating them. CDR1 is SGHVS and CDR2 is FNYEAQ in the germline V gene. The CDR3 runs 13 residues. Drawing the rest from reference TRBV7-6 and TRBJ2-3, the complete variable domain is GAGVSQSPRYKVTKRGQDVALRCDPISGHVSLYWYRQALGQGPEFLTYFNYEAQQDKSGLPNDRFSAERPEGSISTLTIQRTEQRDSAMYRCASSSLRDSPLYFGPGTRLTVL.

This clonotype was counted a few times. The CDR3 is CASRMDRGSNQPQHF. The CDR3 coding sequence is TGTGCCAGTCGAATGGACAGGGGAAGCAATCAGCCCCAGCATTTT. This chain links TRBV19 with TRBJ1-5, with 9 bases matching TRBD1. V lost 8 bases, J lost 1 base, and 6 bases stayed unmatched. The CDR3 is 15 amino acids. Germline values: CDR1 LNHDA, CDR2 SQIVND (reference sequence).

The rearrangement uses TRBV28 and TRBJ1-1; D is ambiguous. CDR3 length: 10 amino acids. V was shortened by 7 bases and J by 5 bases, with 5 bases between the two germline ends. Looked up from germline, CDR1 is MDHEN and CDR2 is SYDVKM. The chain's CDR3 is CASTRTEAFF. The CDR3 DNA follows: TGTGCCAGCACTAGGACTGAAGCTTTCTTT.

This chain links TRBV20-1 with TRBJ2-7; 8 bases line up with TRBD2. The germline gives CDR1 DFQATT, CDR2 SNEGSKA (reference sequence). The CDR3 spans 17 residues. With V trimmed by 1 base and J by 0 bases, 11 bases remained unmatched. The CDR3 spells CSARVRAGVSPSYEQYF. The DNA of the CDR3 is TGCAGTGCTAGAGTACGAGCGGGGGTCTCCCCCTCCTACGAGCAGTACTTC.

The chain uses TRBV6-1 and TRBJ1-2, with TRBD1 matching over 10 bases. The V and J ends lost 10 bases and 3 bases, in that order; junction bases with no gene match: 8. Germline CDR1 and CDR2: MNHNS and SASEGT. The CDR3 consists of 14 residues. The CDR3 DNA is TGTGCCACCCAGACAGGGGGCGCCCACTATGGCTACACCTTC. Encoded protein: CATQTGGAHYGYTF.

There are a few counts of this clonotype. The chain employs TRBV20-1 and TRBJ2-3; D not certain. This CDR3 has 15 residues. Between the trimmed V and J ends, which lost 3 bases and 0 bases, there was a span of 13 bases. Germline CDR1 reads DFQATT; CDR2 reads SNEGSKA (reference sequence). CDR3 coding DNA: TGCAGTGCTAGTCCGCCCGAATTTAGCACAGATACGCAGTATTTT. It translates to CSASPPEFSTDTQYF.

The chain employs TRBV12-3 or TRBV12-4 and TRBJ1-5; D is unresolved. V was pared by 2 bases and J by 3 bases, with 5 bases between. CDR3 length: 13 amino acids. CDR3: CASSLNLNQPQHF. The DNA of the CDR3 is TGTGCCAGCAGTTTAAACCTCAATCAGCCCCAGCATTTT.

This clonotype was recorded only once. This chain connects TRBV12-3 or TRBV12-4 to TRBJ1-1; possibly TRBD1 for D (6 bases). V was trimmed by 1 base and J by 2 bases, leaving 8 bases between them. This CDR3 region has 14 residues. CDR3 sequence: CASSLEQGNTEAFF. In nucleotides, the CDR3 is TGTGCCAGCAGTTTAGAACAGGGTAACACTGAAGCTTTCTTT.

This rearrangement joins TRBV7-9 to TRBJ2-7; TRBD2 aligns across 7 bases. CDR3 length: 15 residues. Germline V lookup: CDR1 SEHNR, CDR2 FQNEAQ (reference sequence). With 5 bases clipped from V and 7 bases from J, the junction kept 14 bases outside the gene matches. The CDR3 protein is CASSASGSGVGEQYF. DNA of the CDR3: TGTGCCAGCAGCGCCTCGGGGAGCGGGGTCGGAGAGCAGTACTTC.

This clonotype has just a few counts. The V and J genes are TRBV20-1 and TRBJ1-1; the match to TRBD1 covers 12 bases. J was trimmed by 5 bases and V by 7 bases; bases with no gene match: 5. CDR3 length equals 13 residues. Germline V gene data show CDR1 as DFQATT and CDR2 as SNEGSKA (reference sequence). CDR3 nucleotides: TGCAGTGGGGACAGGGGGCAAAGGACTGAAGCTTTCTTT. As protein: CSGDRGQRTEAFF.

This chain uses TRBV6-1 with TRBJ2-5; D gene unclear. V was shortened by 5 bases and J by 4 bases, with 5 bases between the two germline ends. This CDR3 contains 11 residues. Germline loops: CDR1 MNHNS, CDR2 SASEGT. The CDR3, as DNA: TGTGCCAGCAGTAGGTTAGAGACCCAGTACTTC. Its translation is CASSRLETQYF.